The subject of this entry is one T cell receptor beta chain. Profiled with immunoSEQ multiplex PCR; TCRdb holds only in-frame clones, not every one. The repertoire consists of under 50,000 clones, with approximately 90% occurring once and the leading ten covering 52%. Per germline, CDR1 LGHNA and CDR2 YNFKEQ. The CDR3 consists of 14 residues. V was shortened by 6 bases and J by 4 bases, with 14 bases between the two germline ends. The data were obtained in a study of OX40 agonist ivuxolimab in advanced cancers. The receptor comes from an adult with an advanced solid tumor such as melanoma, head and neck, liver or kidney cancer. This sequence joins TRBV4-2 and TRBJ2-3; D is possibly TRBD1 or TRBD2 (6 bases each). The starting material was CD4+ or CD8+ T cells sorted from blood, obtained in a trial of the OX40 agonist ivuxolimab. CDR3 DNA: TGTGCCAGCAGGGGGGGCCCGGAGGCAGATACGCAGTATTTT. Translating it yields CASRGGPEADTQYF.